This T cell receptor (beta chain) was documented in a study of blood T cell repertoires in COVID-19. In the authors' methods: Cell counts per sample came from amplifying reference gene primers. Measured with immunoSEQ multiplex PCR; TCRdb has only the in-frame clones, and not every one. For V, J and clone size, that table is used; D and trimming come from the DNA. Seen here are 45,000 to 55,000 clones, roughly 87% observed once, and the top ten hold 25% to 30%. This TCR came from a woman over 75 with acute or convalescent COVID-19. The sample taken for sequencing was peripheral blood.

CDR3 DNA: TGCGCCAGCAGCTTGGGGCTCGAGGGATCTGGCTACACCTTC. Amino acid sequence: CASSLGLEGSGYTF. This rearrangement joins TRBV5-1 to TRBJ1-2; no clear D gene. V gave up 0 bases and J gave up 7 bases, with 13 bases separating them. The V gene's germline CDR1 is SGHRS and CDR2 YFSETQ. This CDR3 region has 14 residues.